This T cell receptor (beta chain) was identified in a study of CD8 T cells in ankylosing spondylitis. The study's findings and limits: It appeared that ankylosing spondylitis blood was characterized by a TCR beta motif of several highly homologous variants. Clones that were linked to disease were CD8+ and were relatively rare in peripheral blood.

From germline, CDR1 is LGHDT and CDR2 YNNKEL (reference sequence). The CDR3 is made up of 17 amino acids. The junction had 8 bases not matched to a gene; V was cut back by 2 bases and J by 3 bases. A single record per CDR3 protein comes from TCRdb applying MiXCR to the 5' RACE reads. The sample holds about 480,000 distinct CDR3 sequences; approximately 17% are singletons and the top ten take 0.95% to 1.1%. About this clonotype itself: Its antigen is unidentified.

The clonotype comes from a male donor with ankylosing spondylitis. What was sequenced was blood, either unsorted or a sorted T cell fraction (not recorded which). The chain employs TRBV3-1 and TRBJ1-4, with TRBD1 identical over 8 bases. The CDR3 DNA sequence: TGTGCCAGCAGCCAAATATCTCAGGGGGCAGCTAATGAAAAACTGTTTTTT. Protein: CASSQISQGAANEKLFF.